The rows below give T cell receptor beta chains drawn from one sample of a study of T cell responses to AZD1222 COVID-19 vaccine. Method: immunoSEQ multiplex PCR; TCRdb's copy keeps in-frame clones and lacks some. Of about 150,000 clones in the sample, 85% to 90% are singletons; the top ten hold 6.5% to 7%. The specimen was peripheral blood, collected on day 0 of AZD1222 vaccination. The receptors originated from an adult in good health. The CDR3 runs from the conserved cysteine through the conserved F or W. Each record gives: CDR3 protein, CDR3 DNA, D gene, J gene, V gene, clone size. A D gene is named only where the DNA matches it firmly. Size is stated for part of the rows, as once, few or many counts, or as a class when the clone is expanded.

cdr3_aa: CASRRDGPFTEAFF; cdr3_nt: TGTGCCAGCCGCCGGGACGGGCCTTTCACTGAAGCTTTCTTT; d_call: .; j_call: TRBJ1-1; v_call: TRBV25-1; clone_size: .
cdr3_aa: CASSQDILVGELFF; cdr3_nt: TGCGCCAGCAGCCAAGACATTCTGGTCGGGGAGCTGTTTTTT; d_call: .; j_call: TRBJ2-2; v_call: TRBV4-3; clone_size: .
cdr3_aa: CASSSVPGQGKDEQFF; cdr3_nt: TGTGCCAGCAGCTCCGTCCCGGGACAGGGAAAGGATGAGCAGTTCTTC; d_call: TRBD1; j_call: TRBJ2-1; v_call: TRBV7-3; clone_size: .
cdr3_aa: CASSLAGMNTGELFF; cdr3_nt: TGTGCCAGCAGCTTGGCCGGGATGAACACCGGGGAGCTGTTTTTT; d_call: .; j_call: TRBJ2-2; v_call: TRBV5-4; clone_size: .
cdr3_aa: CASSIWPPTEGEKLFF; cdr3_nt: TGTGCCAGTAGTATATGGCCCCCCACGGAGGGTGAAAAACTGTTTTTT; d_call: .; j_call: TRBJ1-4; v_call: TRBV19; clone_size: .
cdr3_aa: CASSTRPGQGYEQYF; cdr3_nt: TGTGCCAGCAGCACAAGGCCGGGACAGGGCTACGAGCAGTACTTC; d_call: TRBD1; j_call: TRBJ2-7; v_call: TRBV7-6; clone_size: .
cdr3_aa: CAWSVGFYEQYF; cdr3_nt: TGTGCCTGGAGTGTAGGATTCTACGAGCAGTACTTC; d_call: .; j_call: TRBJ2-7; v_call: TRBV30; clone_size: once
cdr3_aa: CASSPIGATANEQFF; cdr3_nt: TGTGCCAGCAGCCCTATTGGGGCGACGGCCAATGAGCAGTTCTTC; d_call: .; j_call: TRBJ2-1; v_call: TRBV27; clone_size: .
cdr3_aa: CASSLGPGLSSSYEQYF; cdr3_nt: TGCGCCAGCAGCTTGGGTCCCGGACTCTCCAGCTCCTACGAGCAGTACTTC; d_call: .; j_call: TRBJ2-7; v_call: TRBV5-1; clone_size: .
cdr3_aa: CASSSGPIRNTEAFF; cdr3_nt: TGTGCCAGCAGCTCAGGGCCCATCCGGAACACTGAAGCTTTCTTT; d_call: .; j_call: TRBJ1-1; v_call: TRBV7-2; clone_size: .
cdr3_aa: CATAPGASYGYTF; cdr3_nt: TGTGCCACCGCGCCGGGAGCCTCCTATGGCTACACCTTC; d_call: .; j_call: TRBJ1-2; v_call: TRBV7-9; clone_size: .
cdr3_aa: CASRGGQYYGYTF; cdr3_nt: TGTGCCAGTAGGGGGGGACAGTACTATGGCTACACCTTC; d_call: TRBD1; j_call: TRBJ1-2; v_call: TRBV19; clone_size: once
cdr3_aa: CASSQDSGGNQPQHF; cdr3_nt: TGCGCCAGCAGCCAAGATTCAGGGGGCAATCAGCCCCAGCATTTT; d_call: .; j_call: TRBJ1-5; v_call: TRBV4-3; clone_size: .
cdr3_aa: CASSLAGTGGGYTF; cdr3_nt: TGTGCCAGCAGCTTGGCCGGGACAGGGGGTGGCTACACCTTC; d_call: TRBD1; j_call: TRBJ1-2; v_call: TRBV5-4; clone_size: .
cdr3_aa: CAISPGSNTDTQYF; cdr3_nt: TGTGCCATCAGCCCGGGCTCGAACACAGATACGCAGTATTTT; d_call: .; j_call: TRBJ2-3; v_call: TRBV10-3; clone_size: .
cdr3_aa: CASSSPSVQVGEKLFF; cdr3_nt: TGTGCCAGCAGCAGCCCATCTGTCCAAGTAGGAGAAAAACTGTTTTTT; d_call: .; j_call: TRBJ1-4; v_call: TRBV21-1; clone_size: .
cdr3_aa: CASSQIRGYGYTF; cdr3_nt: TGTGCCAGCAGCCAAATCCGGGGCTATGGCTACACCTTC; d_call: .; j_call: TRBJ1-2; v_call: TRBV27; clone_size: .
cdr3_aa: CASSSNSDYGYTF; cdr3_nt: TGTGCCAGCAGCTCCAACAGTGATTATGGCTACACCTTC; d_call: .; j_call: TRBJ1-2; v_call: TRBV5-4; clone_size: .
cdr3_aa: CASSVGGTSGGAEQFF; cdr3_nt: TGTGCCAGCAGCGTAGGTGGGACTAGCGGGGGGGCTGAGCAGTTCTTC; d_call: TRBD2; j_call: TRBJ2-1; v_call: TRBV9; clone_size: .
cdr3_aa: CASSSDRIYQPQHF; cdr3_nt: TGTGCCAGTAGTTCTGACAGGATATATCAGCCCCAGCATTTT; d_call: .; j_call: TRBJ1-5; v_call: TRBV19; clone_size: .
cdr3_aa: CAISDIGGIGLAEQFF; cdr3_nt: TGTGCCATCAGTGATATAGGCGGGATCGGCCTTGCTGAGCAGTTCTTC; d_call: .; j_call: TRBJ2-1; v_call: TRBV10-3; clone_size: .
cdr3_aa: CASSHQGGTGELFF; cdr3_nt: TGCGCCAGCAGCCACCAGGGCGGAACCGGGGAGCTGTTTTTT; d_call: .; j_call: TRBJ2-2; v_call: TRBV4-1; clone_size: .
cdr3_aa: CASSPLALGGGLIAKNIQYF; cdr3_nt: TGTGCCAGCAGCCCACTTGCTCTGGGTGGGGGACTAATAGCCAAAAACATTCAGTACTTC; d_call: TRBD2; j_call: TRBJ2-4; v_call: TRBV27; clone_size: .
cdr3_aa: CASSFSGTGRVNEQFF; cdr3_nt: TGTGCCAGCAGCTTTTCCGGGACAGGGAGGGTTAATGAGCAGTTCTTC; d_call: TRBD1; j_call: TRBJ2-1; v_call: TRBV7-9; clone_size: .
cdr3_aa: CASSQVVGEKLFF; cdr3_nt: TGCGCCAGCAGCCAAGTCGTTGGTGAAAAACTGTTTTTT; d_call: .; j_call: TRBJ1-4; v_call: TRBV4-1; clone_size: once
cdr3_aa: CASSLSGGLEGYTF; cdr3_nt: TGTGCCAGCAGTTTATCTGGGGGGCTCGAGGGCTACACCTTC; d_call: .; j_call: TRBJ1-2; v_call: TRBV27; clone_size: few
cdr3_aa: CASSAPGLAGLGEQFF; cdr3_nt: TGTGCCAGCAGCGCGCCGGGACTAGCGGGCCTAGGTGAGCAGTTCTTC; d_call: TRBD2; j_call: TRBJ2-1; v_call: TRBV14; clone_size: .
cdr3_aa: CASSSGQGAEQPQHF; cdr3_nt: TGTGCCAGCAGTTCGGGACAGGGGGCTGAGCAGCCCCAGCATTTT; d_call: TRBD1; j_call: TRBJ1-5; v_call: TRBV27; clone_size: .
cdr3_aa: CASSFDVALIQSEAFF; cdr3_nt: TGTGCCAGCAGCTTCGATGTCGCCCTCATCCAATCTGAAGCTTTCTTT; d_call: .; j_call: TRBJ1-1; v_call: TRBV5-5; clone_size: .
cdr3_aa: CASSLETGGGETQYF; cdr3_nt: TGTGCCAGCAGCTTGGAGACAGGGGGCGGTGAGACCCAGTACTTC; d_call: TRBD1; j_call: TRBJ2-5; v_call: TRBV5-6; clone_size: .
cdr3_aa: CASSQGDSGPQHF; cdr3_nt: TGCGCCAGCAGCCAAGGGGACAGCGGGCCCCAGCATTTT; d_call: TRBD1; j_call: TRBJ1-5; v_call: TRBV4-3; clone_size: .
cdr3_aa: CASSLYGSKNQPQHF; cdr3_nt: TGTGCCAGCAGCTTGTACGGCAGCAAGAATCAGCCCCAGCATTTT; d_call: .; j_call: TRBJ1-5; v_call: TRBV21-1; clone_size: .
cdr3_aa: CASSLVFPGQAAYEQYF; cdr3_nt: TGTGCCAGCAGCTTAGTATTCCCGGGACAGGCCGCCTACGAGCAGTACTTC; d_call: TRBD1; j_call: TRBJ2-7; v_call: TRBV7-9; clone_size: once
cdr3_aa: CASSLDPGAGYGYTF; cdr3_nt: TGTGCCAGCAGTTTGGACCCAGGGGCGGGTTATGGCTACACCTTC; d_call: .; j_call: TRBJ1-2; v_call: TRBV2; clone_size: .
cdr3_aa: CASSQQAGTGYSPLHF; cdr3_nt: TGCGCCAGCAGCCAACAGGCCGGGACAGGGTATTCACCCCTCCACTTT; d_call: TRBD1; j_call: TRBJ1-6; v_call: TRBV4-1; clone_size: .
cdr3_aa: CASSDRRQGISEAFF; cdr3_nt: TGTGCCAGCAGTGATCGGCGTCAGGGGATAAGTGAAGCTTTCTTT; d_call: .; j_call: TRBJ1-1; v_call: TRBV2; clone_size: .
cdr3_aa: CAWSVRPRRGDTQYF; cdr3_nt: TGTGCCTGGAGTGTAAGGCCGAGGAGGGGAGATACGCAGTATTTT; d_call: .; j_call: TRBJ2-3; v_call: TRBV30; clone_size: .
cdr3_aa: CASSRGRAYEQYF; cdr3_nt: TGTGCCAGCAGTCGGGGCCGAGCCTACGAGCAGTACTTC; d_call: .; j_call: TRBJ2-7; v_call: TRBV28; clone_size: .
cdr3_aa: CASSPGYNEQFF; cdr3_nt: TGTGCCAGCAGCCCGGGGTACAATGAGCAGTTCTTC; d_call: .; j_call: TRBJ2-1; v_call: TRBV12-3/TRBV12-4; clone_size: .
cdr3_aa: CASAQDRDTFDYGYTF; cdr3_nt: TGTGCCAGCGCCCAGGACAGGGATACATTTGACTATGGCTACACCTTC; d_call: TRBD1; j_call: TRBJ1-2; v_call: TRBV27; clone_size: .
cdr3_aa: CASSQSQASGYF; cdr3_nt: TGCGCCAGCAGTCAATCTCAGGCAAGCGGATATTTT; d_call: .; j_call: TRBJ1-3; v_call: TRBV23-1; clone_size: .
cdr3_aa: CASSSIDRPSGNTIYF; cdr3_nt: TGTGCCAGCAGCTCTATTGACAGGCCCTCTGGAAACACCATATATTTT; d_call: .; j_call: TRBJ1-3; v_call: TRBV7-3; clone_size: .
cdr3_aa: CAWRDFDRAPANTGELFF; cdr3_nt: TGTGCCTGGAGGGATTTCGACAGGGCCCCCGCGAACACCGGGGAGCTGTTTTTT; d_call: TRBD1; j_call: TRBJ2-2; v_call: TRBV30; clone_size: .
cdr3_aa: CASSIGFIQPQHF; cdr3_nt: TGTGCCAGTAGTATTGGGTTTATTCAGCCCCAGCATTTT; d_call: .; j_call: TRBJ1-5; v_call: TRBV19; clone_size: .
cdr3_aa: CASSPDRDTGELFF; cdr3_nt: TGTGCCAGCAGTCCGGACAGGGACACCGGGGAGCTGTTTTTT; d_call: TRBD1; j_call: TRBJ2-2; v_call: TRBV6-4; clone_size: .
cdr3_aa: CASSPLPSTDTQYF; cdr3_nt: TGTGCCAGCTCACCACTCCCCAGCACAGATACGCAGTATTTT; d_call: .; j_call: TRBJ2-3; v_call: TRBV18; clone_size: .
cdr3_aa: CASSGLGEGGHYEQYF; cdr3_nt: TGTGCCAGCAGTGGGCTCGGAGAGGGGGGGCACTACGAGCAGTACTTC; d_call: .; j_call: TRBJ2-7; v_call: TRBV25-1; clone_size: .
cdr3_aa: CASSEVTVNSPLHF; cdr3_nt: TGTGCCAGCAGTGAGGTAACCGTGAATTCACCCCTCCACTTT; d_call: .; j_call: TRBJ1-6; v_call: TRBV25-1; clone_size: .
cdr3_aa: CASSLGFVGRNTGELFF; cdr3_nt: TGTGCCAGCAGCTTAGGGTTTGTAGGACGGAACACCGGGGAGCTGTTTTTT; d_call: .; j_call: TRBJ2-2; v_call: TRBV11-2; clone_size: .
cdr3_aa: CASSEGETQYF; cdr3_nt: TGTGCCAGCAGTGAGGGTGAGACCCAGTACTTC; d_call: .; j_call: TRBJ2-5; v_call: TRBV2; clone_size: .
cdr3_aa: CASRTGPNGYTF; cdr3_nt: TGTGCCAGCAGGACAGGACCAAATGGCTACACCTTC; d_call: .; j_call: TRBJ1-2; v_call: TRBV2; clone_size: few
cdr3_aa: CASSSGQGLNSPLHF; cdr3_nt: TGTGCCAGCAGCTCTGGACAGGGACTTAATTCACCCCTCCACTTT; d_call: TRBD1; j_call: TRBJ1-6; v_call: TRBV7-3; clone_size: .
cdr3_aa: CASSLGDRVVSEQYF; cdr3_nt: TGCGCCAGCAGCTTGGGGGACAGGGTAGTGAGCGAGCAGTACTTC; d_call: TRBD1; j_call: TRBJ2-7; v_call: TRBV5-1; clone_size: .
cdr3_aa: CASSGQNNSPLHF; cdr3_nt: TGCGCCAGCAGCGGACAAAATAATTCACCCCTCCACTTT; d_call: .; j_call: TRBJ1-6; v_call: TRBV4-1; clone_size: .
cdr3_aa: CASSQELAGGTDTQYF; cdr3_nt: TGTGCCAGCAGCCAAGAGCTAGCGGGGGGCACAGATACGCAGTATTTT; d_call: TRBD2; j_call: TRBJ2-3; v_call: TRBV4-2; clone_size: .
cdr3_aa: CASSPVPTSTDTQYF; cdr3_nt: TGTGCCAGCAGTCCGGTACCGACTAGCACAGATACGCAGTATTTT; d_call: .; j_call: TRBJ2-3; v_call: TRBV28; clone_size: .
cdr3_aa: CASSEWGTRDQETQYF; cdr3_nt: TGTGCCAGCAGTGAATGGGGGACTAGAGACCAAGAGACCCAGTACTTC; d_call: TRBD2; j_call: TRBJ2-5; v_call: TRBV25-1; clone_size: .
cdr3_aa: CASSLRSRQETQYF; cdr3_nt: TGCGCCAGCAGCTTGCGATCGCGGCAAGAGACCCAGTACTTC; d_call: .; j_call: TRBJ2-5; v_call: TRBV5-1; clone_size: .
cdr3_aa: CASSVGRTGLLSGANVLTF; cdr3_nt: TGTGCCAGCAGCGTAGGTAGGACAGGGCTACTCTCTGGGGCCAACGTCCTGACTTTC; d_call: TRBD1; j_call: TRBJ2-6; v_call: TRBV9; clone_size: few
cdr3_aa: CASRLIRGNYGYTF; cdr3_nt: TGCGCCAGCAGGCTGATCAGGGGGAACTATGGCTACACCTTC; d_call: TRBD1; j_call: TRBJ1-2; v_call: TRBV5-1; clone_size: .